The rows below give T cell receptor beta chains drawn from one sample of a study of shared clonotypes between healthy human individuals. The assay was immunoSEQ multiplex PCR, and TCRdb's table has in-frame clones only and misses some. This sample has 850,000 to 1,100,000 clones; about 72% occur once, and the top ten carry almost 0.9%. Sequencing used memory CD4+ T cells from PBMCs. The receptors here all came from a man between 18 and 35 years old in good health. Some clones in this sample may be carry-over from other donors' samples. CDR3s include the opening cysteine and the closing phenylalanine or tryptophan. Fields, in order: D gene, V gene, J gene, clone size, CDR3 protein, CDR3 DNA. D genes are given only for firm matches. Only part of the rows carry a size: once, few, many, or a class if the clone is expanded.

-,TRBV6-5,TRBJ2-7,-,CASRGQAAYEQYF,TGTGCCAGCAGAGGCCAGGCCGCCTACGAGCAGTACTTC
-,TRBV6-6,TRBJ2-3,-,CASNSLFTDTQYF,TGTGCCAGCAACAGCCTATTCACAGATACGCAGTATTTT
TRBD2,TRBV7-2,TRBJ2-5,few,CASSTQAGPQETQYF,TGTGCCAGCAGCACCCAAGCGGGACCCCAAGAGACCCAGTACTTC
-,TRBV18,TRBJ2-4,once,CATASGVEAKNIQYF,TGTGCCACCGCATCGGGAGTAGAAGCCAAAAACATTCAGTACTTC
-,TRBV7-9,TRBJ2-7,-,CASSSVYEQYF,TGTGCCAGCAGCTCCGTCTACGAGCAGTACTTC
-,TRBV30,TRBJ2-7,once,CAGGTRGLKYEQYF,TGTGCCGGTGGGACGAGGGGGTTAAAATACGAGCAGTACTTC
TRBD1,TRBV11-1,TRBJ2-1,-,CASSLGDRDYNEQFF,TGTGCCAGCAGCTTAGGGGACAGGGATTACAATGAGCAGTTCTTC
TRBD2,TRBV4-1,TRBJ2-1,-,CASSQDRTSGKFWDEQFF,TGCGCCAGCAGCCAAGATCGGACTAGCGGGAAGTTTTGGGATGAGCAGTTCTTC
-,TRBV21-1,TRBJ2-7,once,CASSIASGAGYEQYF,TGTGCCAGCAGTATAGCGTCGGGGGCAGGTTACGAGCAGTACTTC
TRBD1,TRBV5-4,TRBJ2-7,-,CASARDRIYEQYF,TGTGCCAGCGCCCGGGACAGAATCTACGAGCAGTACTTC
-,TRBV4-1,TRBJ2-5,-,CASSRLVTSRETQYF,TGCGCCAGCAGCCGATTAGTCACTAGCCGCGAGACCCAGTACTTC
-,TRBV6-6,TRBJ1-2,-,CASSYSPLYGYTF,TGTGCCAGCAGTTACTCGCCCCTCTATGGCTACACCTTC
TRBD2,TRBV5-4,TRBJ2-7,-,CASSDPTSGSLYEQYF,TGTGCCAGCAGCGACCCGACTAGCGGGAGTCTCTACGAGCAGTACTTC
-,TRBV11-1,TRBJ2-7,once,CASSSNRYEQYF,TGTGCCAGCAGCTCCAACAGGTACGAGCAGTACTTC
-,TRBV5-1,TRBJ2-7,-,CASSLAQEGDEQYF,TGCGCCAGCAGCTTGGCTCAGGAGGGCGACGAGCAGTACTTC
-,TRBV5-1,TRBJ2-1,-,CASSPGTEYNEQFF,TGCGCCAGCAGCCCCGGGACCGAGTACAATGAGCAGTTCTTC
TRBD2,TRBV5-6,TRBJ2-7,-,CASSPGTNIYEQYF,TGTGCCAGCAGTCCCGGGACTAACATATACGAGCAGTACTTC
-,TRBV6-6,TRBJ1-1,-,CASSYPPHTEAFF,TGTGCCAGCAGCTACCCTCCTCACACTGAAGCTTTCTTT
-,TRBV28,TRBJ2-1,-,CASSPTWRNEQFF,TGTGCCAGCAGCCCAACCTGGAGGAATGAGCAGTTCTTC
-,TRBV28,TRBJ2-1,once,CASSPLGAEIYNEQFF,TGTGCCAGCAGCCCCCTGGGAGCGGAGATCTACAATGAGCAGTTCTTC
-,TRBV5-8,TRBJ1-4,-,CASSSRDAATNEKLFF,TGTGCCAGCAGCTCCCGGGACGCAGCAACTAATGAAAAACTGTTTTTT
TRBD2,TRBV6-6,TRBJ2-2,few,CASTRESGELFF,TGTGCCAGCACGCGGGAGTCCGGGGAGCTGTTTTTT
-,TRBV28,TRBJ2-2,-,CASSRKGSTGELFF,TGTGCCAGCAGTCGCAAGGGGTCCACCGGGGAGCTGTTTTTT
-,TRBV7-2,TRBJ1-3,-,CASSQRLAGNTIYF,TGTGCCAGCAGCCAGCGGTTGGCAGGAAACACCATATATTTT
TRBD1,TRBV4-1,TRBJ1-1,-,CASSQGPGTALEAFF,TGCGCCAGCAGCCAAGGCCCTGGGACAGCCCTTGAAGCTTTCTTT
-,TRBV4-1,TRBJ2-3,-,CASSQVWASTDTQYF,TGCGCCAGCAGCCAAGTGTGGGCCAGCACAGATACGCAGTATTTT
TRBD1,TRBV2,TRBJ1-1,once,CASGGQGATEAFF,TGTGCCAGTGGGGGGCAGGGGGCCACTGAAGCTTTCTTT
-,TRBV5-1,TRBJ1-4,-,CASSLTVNGVEKLFF,TGCGCCAGCAGCTTGACGGTGAACGGAGTTGAAAAACTGTTTTTT
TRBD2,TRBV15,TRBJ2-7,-,CATSRDRDWGAGPHRYERYF,TGTGCCACCAGCAGAGACAGGGATTGGGGAGCGGGACCACATAGGTACGAGCGGTACTTC
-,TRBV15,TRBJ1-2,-,CATSLRATSDYGYTF,TGTGCCACCAGCCTCCGGGCCACTAGCGACTATGGCTACACCTTC
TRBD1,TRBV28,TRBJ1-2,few,CASSLGDRGRSGYTF,TGTGCCAGCAGTTTAGGGGACAGGGGGCGAAGTGGCTACACCTTC
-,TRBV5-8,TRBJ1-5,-,CASSLTRGSGNQPQHF,TGTGCCAGCAGCTTGACCCGAGGTTCGGGCAATCAGCCCCAGCATTTT
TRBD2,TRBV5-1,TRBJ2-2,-,CASSQGTSGSIAGGELFF,TGCGCCAGCAGCCAAGGGACTAGCGGGAGCATAGCCGGCGGGGAGCTGTTTTTT
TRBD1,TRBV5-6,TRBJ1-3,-,CASSLRPGGTGNTIYF,TGTGCCAGCAGCTTGAGGCCAGGGGGGACTGGAAACACCATATATTTT
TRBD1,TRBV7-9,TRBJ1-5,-,CASSYQGESQHF,TGTGCCAGCAGCTACCAGGGGGAGTCCCAGCATTTT
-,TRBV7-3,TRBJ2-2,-,CASSPTGTANTGELFF,TGTGCCAGCAGCCCTACCGGGACGGCGAACACCGGGGAGCTGTTTTTT
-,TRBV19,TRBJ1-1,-,CASTTAMNTEAFF,TGTGCCAGTACGACGGCGATGAACACTGAAGCTTTCTTT
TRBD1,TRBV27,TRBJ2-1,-,CASSPLLRGTGDNEQFF,TGTGCCAGCAGCCCACTCCTCCGCGGGACAGGGGACAATGAGCAGTTCTTC
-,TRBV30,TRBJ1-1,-,CAWSPPGFSNTEAFF,TGTGCCTGGAGTCCCCCGGGATTTTCTAACACTGAAGCTTTCTTT
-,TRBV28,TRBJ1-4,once,CASSLPIGAGNEKLFF,TGTGCCAGCAGTTTGCCTATAGGGGCAGGTAATGAAAAACTGTTTTTT
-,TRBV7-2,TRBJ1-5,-,CASSLAWDQPQHF,TGTGCCAGCAGCTTAGCGTGGGATCAGCCCCAGCATTTT
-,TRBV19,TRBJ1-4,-,CASSRTGRVRLEKLFF,TGTGCCAGTAGTCGGACGGGACGGGTCCGGCTTGAAAAACTGTTTTTT
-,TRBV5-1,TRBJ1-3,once,CASSLEGLLSGNTIYF,TGCGCCAGCAGCTTGGAAGGACTTCTCTCTGGAAACACCATATATTTT
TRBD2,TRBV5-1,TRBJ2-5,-,CASSRGLAEGETQYF,TGCGCCAGCAGCAGGGGACTAGCGGAGGGGGAGACCCAGTACTTC
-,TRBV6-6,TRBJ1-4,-,CASSVGAEPEKLFF,TGTGCCAGCAGTGTTGGGGCGGAACCCGAAAAACTGTTTTTT
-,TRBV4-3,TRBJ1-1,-,CASSQSVRGGTEAFF,TGCGCCAGCAGCCAATCCGTACGGGGGGGCACTGAAGCTTTCTTT
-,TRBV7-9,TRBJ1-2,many,CASSLFLFGPLESYGYTF,TGTGCCAGCAGCTTGTTTTTGTTTGGGCCCCTGGAGTCCTATGGCTACACCTTC
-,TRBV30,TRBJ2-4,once,CAWSVRAVAKNIQYF,TGTGCCTGGAGTGTAAGGGCTGTAGCCAAAAACATTCAGTACTTC
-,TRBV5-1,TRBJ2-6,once,CASSLQGTGANVLTF,TGCGCCAGCAGCTTACAGGGCACTGGGGCCAACGTCCTGACTTTC
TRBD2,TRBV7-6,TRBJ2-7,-,CASSAGGGLEQYF,TGTGCCAGCAGCGCCGGCGGGGGTCTCGAGCAGTACTTC
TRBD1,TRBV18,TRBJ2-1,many,CASSILGQGNNEQFF,TGTGCCAGCTCCATACTAGGACAGGGGAACAATGAGCAGTTCTTC